There are a few counts of the clone carrying this T cell receptor beta chain. Under the authors' procedure: Estimation of nucleated cell counts was performed using reference gene primer amplification. The protocol was immunoSEQ multiplex PCR, while the TCRdb copy is restricted to in-frame clones and leaves out a portion. The V and J calls and clone size are taken from that table; D and trimming were inferred from the DNA. The data hold 150,000 to 200,000 clones, with approximately 86% observed a single time. Unmatched junction bases numbered 10, after V lost 0 bases and J lost 5 bases. Per the germline V gene, CDR1 is MDHEN and CDR2 is SYDVKM. CDR3 length: 19 residues. The sample belongs to a study of blood T cell repertoires in COVID-19. In the study overall: Specimens from acute and convalescent COVID-19 originated in the United States, Italy and Spain.

Sequencing was done on a sample of peripheral blood. The sequence derives from a woman in her thirties with active or convalescent COVID-19. The rearrangement joins TRBV28 to TRBJ1-6; 10 nucleotides line up with TRBD1. CDR3 coding DNA: TGTGCCAGCAGTTTATGGACAGGGGGCACGATGGGGAATAATTCACCCCTCCACTTT. Amino acids: CASSLWTGGTMGNNSPLHF.